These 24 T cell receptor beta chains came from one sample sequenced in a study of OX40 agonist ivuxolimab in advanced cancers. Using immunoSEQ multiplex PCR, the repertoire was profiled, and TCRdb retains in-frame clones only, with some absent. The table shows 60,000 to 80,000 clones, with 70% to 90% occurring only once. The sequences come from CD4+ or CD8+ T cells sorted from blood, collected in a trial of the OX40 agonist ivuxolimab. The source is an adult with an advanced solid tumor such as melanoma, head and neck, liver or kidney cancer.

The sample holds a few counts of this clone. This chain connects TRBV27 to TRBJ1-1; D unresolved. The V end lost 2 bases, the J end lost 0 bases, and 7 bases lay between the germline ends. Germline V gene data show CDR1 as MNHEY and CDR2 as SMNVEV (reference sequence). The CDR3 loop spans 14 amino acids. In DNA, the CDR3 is TGTGCCAGCAGTTTAAGGCAGGTGAACACTGAAGCTTTCTTT. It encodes CASSLRQVNTEAFF.

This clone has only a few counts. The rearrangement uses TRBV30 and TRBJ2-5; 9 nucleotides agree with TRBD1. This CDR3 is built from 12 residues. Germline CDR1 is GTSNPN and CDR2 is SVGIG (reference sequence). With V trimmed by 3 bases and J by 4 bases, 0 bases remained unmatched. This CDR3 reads CAWRQGAETQYF. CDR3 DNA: TGTGCCTGGAGACAGGGGGCAGAGACCCAGTACTTC.

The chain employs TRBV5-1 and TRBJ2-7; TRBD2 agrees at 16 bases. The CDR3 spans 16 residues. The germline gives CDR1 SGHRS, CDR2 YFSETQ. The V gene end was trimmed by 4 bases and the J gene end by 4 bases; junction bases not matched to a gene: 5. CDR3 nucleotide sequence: TGCGCCAGCAGCATCGGGACTAGCGGGAGGGTTTACGAGCAGTACTTC. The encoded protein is CASSIGTSGRVYEQYF.

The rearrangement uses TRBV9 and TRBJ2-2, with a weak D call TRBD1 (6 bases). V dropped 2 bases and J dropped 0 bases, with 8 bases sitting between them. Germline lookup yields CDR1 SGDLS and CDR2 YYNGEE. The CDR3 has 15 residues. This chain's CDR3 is CASSVGTSNTGELFF. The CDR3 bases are TGTGCCAGCAGCGTCGGGACATCGAACACCGGGGAGCTGTTTTTT.

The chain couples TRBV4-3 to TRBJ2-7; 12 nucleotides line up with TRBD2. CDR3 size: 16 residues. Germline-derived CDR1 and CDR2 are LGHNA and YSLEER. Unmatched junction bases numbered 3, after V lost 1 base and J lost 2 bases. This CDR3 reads CASSQGLAGVAYEQYF. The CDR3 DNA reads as TGCGCCAGCAGCCAAGGACTAGCGGGAGTCGCCTACGAGCAGTACTTC.

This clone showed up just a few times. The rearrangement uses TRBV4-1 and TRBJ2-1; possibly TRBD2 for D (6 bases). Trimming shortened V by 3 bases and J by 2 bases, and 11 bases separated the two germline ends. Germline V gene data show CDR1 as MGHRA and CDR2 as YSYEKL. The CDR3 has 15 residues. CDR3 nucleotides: TGCGCCAGCAGCCAGGTGGGGGGTACCTACAATGAGCAGTTCTTC. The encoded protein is CASSQVGGTYNEQFF.

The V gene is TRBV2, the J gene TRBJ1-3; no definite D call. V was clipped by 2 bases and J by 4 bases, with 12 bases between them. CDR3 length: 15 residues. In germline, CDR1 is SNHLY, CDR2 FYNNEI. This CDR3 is CASSERADLGNTIYF. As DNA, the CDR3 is TGTGCCAGCAGTGAACGGGCGGATCTAGGAAACACCATATATTTT.

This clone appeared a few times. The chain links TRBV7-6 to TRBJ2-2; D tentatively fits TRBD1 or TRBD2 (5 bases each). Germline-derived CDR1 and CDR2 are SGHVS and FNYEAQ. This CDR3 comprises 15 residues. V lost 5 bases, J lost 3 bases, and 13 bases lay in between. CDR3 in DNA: TGTGCCAGCAGCCCCCGGGACGGATACACCGGGGAGCTGTTTTTT. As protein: CASSPRDGYTGELFF.

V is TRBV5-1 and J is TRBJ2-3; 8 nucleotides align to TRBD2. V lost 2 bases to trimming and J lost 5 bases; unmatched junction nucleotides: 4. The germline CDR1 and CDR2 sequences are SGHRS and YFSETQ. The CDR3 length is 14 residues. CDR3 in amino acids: CASSLAGVEDTQYF. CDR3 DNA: TGCGCCAGCAGCTTAGCGGGAGTTGAAGATACGCAGTATTTT. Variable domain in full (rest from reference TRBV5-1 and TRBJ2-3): KAGVTQTPRYLIKTRGQQVTLSCSPISGHRSVSWYQQTPGQGLQFLFEYFSETQRNKGNFPGRFSGRQFSNSRSEMNVSTLELGDSALYLCASSLAGVEDTQYFGPGTRLTVL.

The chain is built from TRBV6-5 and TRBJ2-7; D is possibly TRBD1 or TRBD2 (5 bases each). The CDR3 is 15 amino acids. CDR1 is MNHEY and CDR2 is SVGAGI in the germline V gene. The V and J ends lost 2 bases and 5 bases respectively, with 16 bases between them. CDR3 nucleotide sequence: TGTGCCAGCAGTTACCGGGCTCTCGGGACCGACGAGCAGTACTTC. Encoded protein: CASSYRALGTDEQYF.

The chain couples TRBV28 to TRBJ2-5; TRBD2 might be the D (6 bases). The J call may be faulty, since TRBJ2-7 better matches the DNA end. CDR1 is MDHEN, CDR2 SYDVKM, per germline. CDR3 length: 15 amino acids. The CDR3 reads CASRTPGLSAYEQYF. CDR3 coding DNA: TGTGCCAGCAGAACACCGGGACTTTCAGCCTACGAGCAGTACTTC.

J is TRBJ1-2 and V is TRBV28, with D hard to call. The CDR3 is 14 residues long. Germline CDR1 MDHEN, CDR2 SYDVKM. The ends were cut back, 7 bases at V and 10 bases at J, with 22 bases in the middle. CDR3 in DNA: TGTGCCAGCACCCCCGGACGGTTGGATGAGGACTACACCTTC. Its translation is CASTPGRLDEDYTF.

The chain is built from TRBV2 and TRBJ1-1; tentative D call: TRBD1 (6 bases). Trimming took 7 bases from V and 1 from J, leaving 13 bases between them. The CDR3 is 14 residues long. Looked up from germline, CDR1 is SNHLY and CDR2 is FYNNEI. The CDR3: CASNTGTTNTEAFF. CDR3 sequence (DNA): TGTGCCAGCAACACCGGGACAACGAACACTGAAGCTTTCTTT.

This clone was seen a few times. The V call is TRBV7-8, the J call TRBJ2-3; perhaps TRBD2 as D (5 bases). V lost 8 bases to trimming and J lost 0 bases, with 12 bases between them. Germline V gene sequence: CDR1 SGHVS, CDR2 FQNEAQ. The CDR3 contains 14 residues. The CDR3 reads CASGRETSTDTQYF. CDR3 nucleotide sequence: TGTGCCAGCGGACGGGAAACTAGCACAGATACGCAGTATTTT.

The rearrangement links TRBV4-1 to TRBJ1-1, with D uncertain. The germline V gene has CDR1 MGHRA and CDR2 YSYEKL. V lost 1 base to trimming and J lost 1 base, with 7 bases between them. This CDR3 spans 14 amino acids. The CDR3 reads CASSQVTGNTEAFF. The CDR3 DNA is TGCGCCAGCAGCCAAGTGACGGGGAACACTGAAGCTTTCTTT.

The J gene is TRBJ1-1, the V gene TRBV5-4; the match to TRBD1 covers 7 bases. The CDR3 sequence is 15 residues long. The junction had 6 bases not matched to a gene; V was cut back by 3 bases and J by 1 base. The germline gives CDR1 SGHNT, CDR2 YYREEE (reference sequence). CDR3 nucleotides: TGTGCCAGCAGCTCGACAGGGATGGGGAACACTGAAGCTTTCTTT. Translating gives CASSSTGMGNTEAFF.

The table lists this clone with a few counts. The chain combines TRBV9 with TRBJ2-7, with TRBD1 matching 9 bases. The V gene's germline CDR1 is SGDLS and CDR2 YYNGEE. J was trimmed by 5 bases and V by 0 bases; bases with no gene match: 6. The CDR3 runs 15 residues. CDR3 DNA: TGTGCCAGCAGCGTAGAGGGACAGGGCCCCCACGAGCAGTACTTC. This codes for CASSVEGQGPHEQYF.

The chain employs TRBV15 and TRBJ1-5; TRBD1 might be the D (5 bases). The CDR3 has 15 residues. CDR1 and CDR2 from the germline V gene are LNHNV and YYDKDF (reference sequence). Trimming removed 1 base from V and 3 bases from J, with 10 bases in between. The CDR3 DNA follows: TGTGCCACCAGCAGAGGCCGGGGGGACAATCAGCCCCAGCATTTT. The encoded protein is CATSRGRGDNQPQHF.

CDR3 residues: CASIESGAGTDTQYF. DNA of the CDR3: TGTGCCAGCATCGAATCCGGCGCAGGGACAGATACGCAGTATTTT. The V and J genes are TRBV6-1 and TRBJ2-3, with D possibly matching TRBD1 (5 bases). Looked up from germline, CDR1 is MNHNS and CDR2 is SASEGT. This CDR3 spans 15 amino acids. V lost 7 bases and J lost 3, with 17 bases in between.

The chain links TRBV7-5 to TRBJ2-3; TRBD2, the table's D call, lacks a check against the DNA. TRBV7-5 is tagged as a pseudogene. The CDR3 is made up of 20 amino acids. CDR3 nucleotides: TGTGCCAGAAGCTTCCCACCCCCGCGAGACAAGCGGGGGGGCTTAGATACGCAGTATTTT. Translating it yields CARSFPPPRDKRGGLDTQYF.

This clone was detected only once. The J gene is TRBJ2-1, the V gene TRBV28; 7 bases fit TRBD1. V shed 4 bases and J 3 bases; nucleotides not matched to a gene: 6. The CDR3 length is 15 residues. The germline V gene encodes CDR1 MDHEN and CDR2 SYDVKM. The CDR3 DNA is TGTGCCAGCAGTTCGCCCGGACAGGTCTACAATGAGCAGTTCTTC. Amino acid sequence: CASSSPGQVYNEQFF.

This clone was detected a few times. Written as DNA, the CDR3 is TGTGCCAGTACCGATGACAGGGGTCTCCGAGTGGCTACCGGGGAGCTGTTTTTT. This codes for CASTDDRGLRVATGELFF. The chain has TRBV19 and TRBJ2-2; 8 bases line up with TRBD1. From germline, CDR1 is LNHDA and CDR2 SQIVND (reference sequence). The CDR3 contains 18 residues. The V and J ends lost 7 bases and 5 bases, in that order; junction bases with no gene match: 18.

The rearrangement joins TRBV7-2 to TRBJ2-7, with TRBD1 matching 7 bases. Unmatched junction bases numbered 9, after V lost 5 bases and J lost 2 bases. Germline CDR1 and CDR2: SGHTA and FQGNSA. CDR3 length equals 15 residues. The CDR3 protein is CASSRLRDSPYEQYV. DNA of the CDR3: TGTGCCAGCAGCCGTCTCCGGGACAGCCCCTACGAGCAGTACGTC.

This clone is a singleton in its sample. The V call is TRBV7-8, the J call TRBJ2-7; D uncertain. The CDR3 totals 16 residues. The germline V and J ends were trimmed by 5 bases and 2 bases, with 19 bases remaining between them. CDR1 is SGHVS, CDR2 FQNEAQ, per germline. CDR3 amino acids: CASSPSGLREPYEQYV. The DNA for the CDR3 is TGTGCCAGCAGCCCTTCGGGTCTCAGAGAACCCTACGAGCAGTACGTC.